The clone carrying this T cell receptor (beta chain) has only a few counts. Its antigen is still unknown. The repertoire was sequenced with immunoSEQ multiplex PCR; TCRdb's copy has only in-frame clones and lacks some. The repertoire holds 300,000 to 400,000 clones, with around 70% as singletons. The data belong to a study of shared clonotypes between healthy human individuals. Study-level points and caveats: As a rule, naive subsets had a larger estimated richness than memory subsets.

The healthy adult donors were HIV-negative and reported no recent acute infections or vaccinations. Each donor was a Caucasian adult residing in Nashville, Tennessee. CDR1 is SGHTA and CDR2 is FQGNSA in the germline V gene. Between the trimmed V and J ends, which lost 2 bases and 0 bases, there was a span of 14 bases. The CDR3 covers 17 residues. The chain combines TRBV7-2 with TRBJ1-3; a possible D gene is TRBD1 (5 bases). This clonotype was sampled from a man aged 25 to 40 in good health. Sequencing was performed on memory CD4+ T cells sorted from blood. Subset here: CD45RA-negative fraction. The CDR3 protein is CASSLSGGVTSGNTIYF. The CDR3 DNA sequence: TGTGCCAGCAGCTTATCGGGAGGGGTCACCTCTGGAAACACCATATATTTT.